This is a list of T cell receptor beta chains from one sample in a study of cytomegalovirus exposure and HLA in healthy donors. Assay: immunoSEQ multiplex PCR; the TCRdb copy retains only in-frame clones and omits some. The sample includes hundreds of thousands of clones, about 75% of them seen just once. The material sequenced was PBMCs. The receptor source for this set is a woman in her twenties or thirties in good health and CMV-seronegative. Both conserved end residues are part of each CDR3. D genes are given only for firm matches. Rows may omit the clone size; those that give it use once, few, many or a size class.

D	size	V	J	DNA	CDR3
NA	NA	TRBV11-3	TRBJ1-1	TGTGCCAGCAGCTTAGGCCGGGACATGAACACTGAAGCTTTCTTT	CASSLGRDMNTEAFF
NA	NA	TRBV5-6	TRBJ1-1	TGTGCCAGCAGCCCACTCGGCGGATTGAACACTGAAGCTTTCTTT	CASSPLGGLNTEAFF
NA	NA	TRBV5-6	TRBJ2-5	TGTGCCAGCAGCTTCAGGGGGGAAGAGACCCAGTACTTC	CASSFRGEETQYF
TRBD2	NA	TRBV7-8	TRBJ2-1	TGTGCCAGCAGCTTAGCGGAGGCGGGAGGGAAGGATGAGCAGTTCTTC	CASSLAEAGGKDEQFF
TRBD1	NA	TRBV30	TRBJ2-7	TGTGCCTGCCGAACCGGGACAGGGGTTCTCGAGCAGTACTTC	CACRTGTGVLEQYF
NA	NA	TRBV11-2	TRBJ2-4	TGTGCCAGCAGCAACCAGGGCGACATTCAGTACTTC	CASSNQGDIQYF
TRBD2	NA	TRBV5-1	TRBJ2-1	TGCGCCAGCAGCTTGGGGCCAGGGAGGGATGAGCAGTTCTTC	CASSLGPGRDEQFF
NA	NA	TRBV15	TRBJ2-3	TGTGCCACCAGCAGAGAAACTCGGGATACGCAGTATTTT	CATSRETRDTQYF
NA	NA	TRBV10-3	TRBJ1-6	TGTGCCATCAGAGCCGACAGTGATAATTCACCCCTCCACTTT	CAIRADSDNSPLHF
NA	NA	TRBV2	TRBJ2-1	TGTGCCAGCAGTTCCGGCCCTACAAAGAACTACGAGCAGTTCTTC	CASSSGPTKNYEQFF
NA	NA	TRBV10-3	TRBJ2-1	TGTGCCATCAGTGAGTCGCTAGTAGGTGAGCAGTTCTTC	CAISESLVGEQFF
TRBD1	NA	TRBV11-2	TRBJ2-6	TGTGCCAGCAGCTTAGGGCGGACAGGGGGCAGCGGGGCCAACGTCCTGACTTTC	CASSLGRTGGSGANVLTF
NA	NA	TRBV7-9	TRBJ1-2	TGTGCCAGCAGCTTGGGAGGGATTGGAGGCTACACCTTC	CASSLGGIGGYTF
NA	NA	TRBV4-1	TRBJ2-3	TGCGCCAGCAGCCAGGTACGGCTCCGACACACAGATACGCAGTATTTT	CASSQVRLRHTDTQYF
TRBD1	NA	TRBV27	TRBJ2-5	TGTGCCACCCGGACAGGGGAGGGGACCCAGTACTTC	CATRTGEGTQYF
NA	NA	TRBV6-6	TRBJ2-2	TGTGCCAGCAGAGGGGGGGCTCCATTCAGGGAGCTGTTTTTT	CASRGGAPFRELFF
TRBD1	few	TRBV15	TRBJ1-6	TGTGCCACCAGCAGAGATCCGGGACAGGGGTCGTCAGCCCTCCGCTTT	CATSRDPGQGSSALRF
TRBD1	once	TRBV5-1	TRBJ2-2	TGCGCCAGCAGCTTGGCTCGGACAGGGGGTAAGAACACCGGGGAGCTGTTTTTT	CASSLARTGGKNTGELFF
NA	NA	TRBV9	TRBJ2-1	TGTGCCAGCAGCGTAGTTGTTACTCCCTACAATGAGCAGTTCTTC	CASSVVVTPYNEQFF
TRBD1	once	TRBV7-6	TRBJ1-1	TGTGCCAGCAGCGATACCGGTGGGACAGGGGGGACTGAAGCTTTCTTT	CASSDTGGTGGTEAFF
NA	NA	TRBV5-4	TRBJ2-6	TGTGCCAGCAGCCAGACAGTTGGGGCCAACGTCCTGACTTTC	CASSQTVGANVLTF
TRBD2	NA	TRBV6-6	TRBJ2-3	TGTGCCAGCTCCCGGGGGGGGGAGGCCACAGATACGCAGTATTTT	CASSRGGEATDTQYF